The present entry profiles one T cell receptor beta chain with its context. Antigen unknown. The CDR3 consists of 16 residues. Germline V gene sequence: CDR1 SGHRS, CDR2 YFSETQ. V was cut by 2 bases and J by 0 bases, with 9 bases left in between. Assay: immunoSEQ multiplex PCR; the TCRdb copy retains only in-frame clones and omits some. The sample shows 60,000 to 90,000 clones, about 80% of them seen only once. ViraFEST assay sequencing came after antigen-specific CD4+ T cells were expanded with viral peptide pools. Culture lasted 10 days before CD4+ T cell isolation. Either the BNT162b2 or mRNA-1273 vaccine was given to participants in two doses. None of the vaccinated had previously contracted SARS-CoV-2, and their nucleocapsid antibodies tested negative. The sample comes from a study of vaccination effects on CD4 cells after COVID-19. Study results and caveats: By a late point after vaccination, infection- and vaccine-induced clones had shrunk markedly through clonal contraction.

This TCR was recovered from a human donor who received a COVID-19 vaccine. This chain joins TRBV5-1 and TRBJ1-6; D is undetermined. This specimen consisted of CD4+ T cells from PBMCs cultured with HCoV-229E spike peptides, obtained after COVID-19 vaccination. CDR3 sequence (DNA): TGCGCCAGCAGCTTAGACGGGAGCTCCTATAATTCACCCCTCCACTTT. Amino acid sequence: CASSLDGSSYNSPLHF.